The clone carrying this T cell receptor beta chain was counted between two and nine times. Its antigen is not known. These data are taken from a study of CD8 T cells in ankylosing spondylitis. CDR3 size: 13 residues. V lost 5 bases and J 6 bases, leaving 14 bases between the germline ends. Germline V lookup: CDR1 SGHDN, CDR2 FVKESK. Findings of the study overall: Ankylosing spondylitis blood appeared to carry a characteristic TCR beta motif of eight or nine highly homologous variants. According to the report, clones linked to the disease were significantly enriched in matched synovial fluid samples taken from ankylosing spondylitis patients.

Each CDR3 protein is one row after TCRdb ran MiXCR on the 5' RACE reads. This sample has tens of thousands of distinct CDR3 sequences, with roughly 8.8% found just once. The clonotype comes from a male donor with ankylosing spondylitis. The sample taken for sequencing was blood, either unsorted or a sorted T cell fraction (not recorded which). The V call is TRBV14, the J call TRBJ2-7, with D uncertain. The CDR3: CASSLDGSVEQYV. CDR3 DNA: TGTGCCAGCAGCTTGGACGGTTCTGTCGAGCAGTACGTC.